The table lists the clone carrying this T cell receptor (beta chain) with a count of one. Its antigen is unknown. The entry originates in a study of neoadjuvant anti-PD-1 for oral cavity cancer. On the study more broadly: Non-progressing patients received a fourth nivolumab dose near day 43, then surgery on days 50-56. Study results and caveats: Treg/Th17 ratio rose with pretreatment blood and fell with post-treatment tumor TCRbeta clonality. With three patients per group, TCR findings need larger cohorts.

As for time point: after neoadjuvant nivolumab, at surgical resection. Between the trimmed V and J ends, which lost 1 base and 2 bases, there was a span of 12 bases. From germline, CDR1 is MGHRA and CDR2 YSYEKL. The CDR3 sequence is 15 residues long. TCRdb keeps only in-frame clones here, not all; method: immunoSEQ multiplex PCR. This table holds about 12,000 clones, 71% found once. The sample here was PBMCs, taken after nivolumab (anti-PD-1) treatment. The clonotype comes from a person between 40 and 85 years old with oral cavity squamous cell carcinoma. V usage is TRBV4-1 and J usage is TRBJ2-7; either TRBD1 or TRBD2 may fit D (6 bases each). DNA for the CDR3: TGCGCCAGCAGCCAAGCGGGGGCGGGTCCCTACGAGCAGTACTTC. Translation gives CASSQAGAGPYEQYF.